Described below is a single T cell receptor beta chain sequence and its context. Its target is unknown. This specimen belongs to a study of T cell responses to AZD1222 COVID-19 vaccine. The study's findings and limits: Breadth and depth of Spike-specific TCRs rose after two AZD1222 doses.

Here immunoSEQ multiplex PCR was the method, and the copy in TCRdb shows in-frame clones only, minus some. Counted here are about 140,000 clones, 85% to 95% occurring once; the ten biggest clones make up approximately 0.96%. Germline V gene data show CDR1 as SGHRS and CDR2 as YFSETQ. Unmatched junction bases numbered 11, after V lost 2 bases and J lost 7 bases. The CDR3 has 18 amino acids. The source of this sequence is an adult in good health. The specimen was peripheral blood, collected on day 0 of MenACWY control vaccination. The J gene is TRBJ1-6, the V gene TRBV5-1, with 11 bases aligning to TRBD1. The CDR3 loop reads CASSFYRTGGAGNSPLHF. CDR3 in DNA: TGCGCCAGCAGCTTTTATCGGACAGGGGGCGCCGGGAATTCACCCCTCCACTTT.